A selection of T cell receptor beta chains follows, all from one sample in a study of CD8 T cells in Susac syndrome. TCRdb re-derived calls from the immunoSEQ multiplex PCR reads in MiXCR, one entry per CDR3 protein. The table lists tens of thousands of distinct CDR3 sequences, roughly nine tenths of them singletons. The sample consisted of CD8+ T cells from PBMCs. These receptors were obtained from a human donor with multiple sclerosis. The CDR3 runs from the conserved cysteine through the conserved F or W. The order of the fields is J gene, V gene, clone size, CDR3 protein. Only some rows state a clone size, as once, few, many or a class for expanded clones.

j_call: TRBJ2-7; v_call: TRBV28; clone_size: -; cdr3_aa: CASSLYGGWGPDF
j_call: TRBJ2-1; v_call: TRBV11-2; clone_size: -; cdr3_aa: CASSLMGTGDIDNEQFF
j_call: TRBJ2-7; v_call: TRBV27; clone_size: -; cdr3_aa: CASSLTEGYEQYF
j_call: TRBJ1-5; v_call: TRBV24-1; clone_size: -; cdr3_aa: CATSDRTDNQPQHF
j_call: TRBJ2-7; v_call: TRBV28; clone_size: once; cdr3_aa: CASSLPSPTYEQYF
j_call: TRBJ2-1; v_call: TRBV20-1; clone_size: -; cdr3_aa: CSAPGDSTSYNEQFF
j_call: TRBJ1-2; v_call: TRBV30; clone_size: once; cdr3_aa: CAWSVAGNYGYTF
j_call: TRBJ2-7; v_call: TRBV11-2; clone_size: -; cdr3_aa: CASSLVFYSSYEQYF
j_call: TRBJ2-7; v_call: TRBV7-2; clone_size: once; cdr3_aa: CASIVTQSSYEQYF
j_call: TRBJ1-4; v_call: TRBV20-1; clone_size: -; cdr3_aa: CSASKGGENEKLFF
j_call: TRBJ1-2; v_call: TRBV2; clone_size: once; cdr3_aa: CASSELTDHPKRGYTF
j_call: TRBJ2-5; v_call: TRBV6-5; clone_size: once; cdr3_aa: CASGPTADKETQYF
j_call: TRBJ2-6; v_call: TRBV5-1; clone_size: -; cdr3_aa: CASSLFSGANVLTF
j_call: TRBJ2-1; v_call: TRBV5-4; clone_size: -; cdr3_aa: CASSLGREKNEQFF